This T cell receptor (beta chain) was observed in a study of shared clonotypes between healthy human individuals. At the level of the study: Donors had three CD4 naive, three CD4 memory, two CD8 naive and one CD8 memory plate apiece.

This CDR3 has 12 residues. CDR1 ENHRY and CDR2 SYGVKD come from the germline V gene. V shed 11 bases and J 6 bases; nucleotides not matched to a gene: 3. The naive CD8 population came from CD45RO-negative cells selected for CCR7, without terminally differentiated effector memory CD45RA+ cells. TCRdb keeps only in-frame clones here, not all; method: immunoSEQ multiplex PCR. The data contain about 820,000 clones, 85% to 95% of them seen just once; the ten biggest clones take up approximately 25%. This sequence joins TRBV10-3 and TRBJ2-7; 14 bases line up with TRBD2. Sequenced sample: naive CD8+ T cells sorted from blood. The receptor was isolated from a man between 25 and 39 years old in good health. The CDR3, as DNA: TGTGCCTCTGGACTAGCGGGGGGCGAGCAGTACTTC. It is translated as CASGLAGGEQYF.